This record looks at one T cell receptor (beta chain) sequence and its context. This entry is derived from a study of blood T cell repertoires in COVID-19. Per the original methods: It was from reference gene primer amplification that nucleated cell counts were estimated. The data were produced by immunoSEQ multiplex PCR, yet TCRdb's version contains in-frame clones alone and is incomplete. From that table come the V and J calls and clone size; the DNA was used to work out D and trimming. The profile shows tens of thousands of clones, roughly four fifths of them singletons. This CDR3 comprises 14 residues. Per the germline V gene, CDR1 is SGHRS and CDR2 is YFSETQ. The J segment lost 5 bases and the V segment lost 4 bases, leaving 5 bases of the junction unmatched.

This receptor was identified in a man aged 55-75 years with acute or convalescent COVID-19. The V call is TRBV5-1, the J call TRBJ2-3; TRBD1 aligns across 9 bases. The sequencing input was peripheral blood. DNA for the CDR3: TGCGCCAGCAGCCCACAGGGGGCGGAAGATACGCAGTATTTT. Its translation is CASSPQGAEDTQYF.